This T cell receptor (beta chain) appears in the sequencing data of a study of T-cell memory formation after mild COVID-19. Overall study context: Across donors, TCR clusters were largely donor specific. Study-level results: CD4/CD8 balance characterized clones contracting day 15 to 85, and CD4+ skew characterized later expanders.

In its sample, this clonotype was seen a few times. The antigen is not known. Germline CDR1 reads MGHRA; CDR2 reads YSYEKL. This CDR3 is 12 amino acids long. V dropped 2 bases and J dropped 5 bases, with 4 bases sitting between them. The TCR alpha and TCR beta cDNA libraries, bearing sample barcodes and UMIs, were generated by 5'RACE using constant-segment primers. TCRdb redid the calling of the 5' RACE reads with MiXCR, one entry per CDR3 protein. The table has roughly 510,000 distinct CDR3 sequences, approximately 15% seen once. This TCR derives from an adult woman who had mild COVID-19 (a few samples of this study predate the infection). Cell type and time point are not known. Source material: PBMCs or a T cell subset sorted from them (not recorded which). This chain joins TRBV4-1 and TRBJ1-5, with D uncertain. The CDR3 coding sequence is TGCGCCAGCAGCCAACAGGATCAGCCCCAGCATTTT. Translation gives CASSQQDQPQHF.